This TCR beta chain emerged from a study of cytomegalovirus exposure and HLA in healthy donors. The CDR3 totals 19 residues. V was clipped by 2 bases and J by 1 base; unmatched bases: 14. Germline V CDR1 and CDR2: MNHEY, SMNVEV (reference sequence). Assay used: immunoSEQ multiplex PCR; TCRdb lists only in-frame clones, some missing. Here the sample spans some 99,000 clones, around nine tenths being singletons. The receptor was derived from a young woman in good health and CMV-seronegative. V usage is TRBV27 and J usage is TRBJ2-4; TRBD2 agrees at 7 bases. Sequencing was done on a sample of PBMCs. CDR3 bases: TGTGCCAGCAGTTTAGGGCCTCTAGCGGCTCAAAGGGCCAAAAACATTCAGTACTTC. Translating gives CASSLGPLAAQRAKNIQYF.